This TCR beta chain originates from a study of blood T cells in healthy people across ages. About 10 milliliters of peripheral blood were drawn from each donor into EDTA-treated tubes. Researchers report isolating at least 6 million PBMCs per sample. Study-wide results and limits: Possibly confounding the expanded clonotype changes was the fact that donor CMV status was unknown.

The use of a sample-barcoded 5' primer and a J-beta primer mix characterized a second PCR of about 7 to 12 cycles. Every cDNA was tagged by a template-switch adaptor with 12 random nucleotides. TCRdb redid the calling of the 5' RACE reads with MiXCR, one entry per CDR3 protein. The table records about 670,000 distinct CDR3 sequences, around 52% of them present only once. This clonotype was recorded at least ten times. The antigen remains undetermined. The TCR originated in a woman over 75 in good health. Material: blood.

The CDR3, as DNA: TGTGCCAGCAGTTCCCGCGCCTACAATGAGCAGTTCTTC. Amino acids: CASSSRAYNEQFF. V and J are TRBV27 and TRBJ2-1; D not resolved. The CDR3 has 13 residues. With 4 bases removed from V and 2 bases from J, the gap between germline ends came to 6 bases. Germline V lookup: CDR1 MNHEY, CDR2 SMNVEV (reference sequence).